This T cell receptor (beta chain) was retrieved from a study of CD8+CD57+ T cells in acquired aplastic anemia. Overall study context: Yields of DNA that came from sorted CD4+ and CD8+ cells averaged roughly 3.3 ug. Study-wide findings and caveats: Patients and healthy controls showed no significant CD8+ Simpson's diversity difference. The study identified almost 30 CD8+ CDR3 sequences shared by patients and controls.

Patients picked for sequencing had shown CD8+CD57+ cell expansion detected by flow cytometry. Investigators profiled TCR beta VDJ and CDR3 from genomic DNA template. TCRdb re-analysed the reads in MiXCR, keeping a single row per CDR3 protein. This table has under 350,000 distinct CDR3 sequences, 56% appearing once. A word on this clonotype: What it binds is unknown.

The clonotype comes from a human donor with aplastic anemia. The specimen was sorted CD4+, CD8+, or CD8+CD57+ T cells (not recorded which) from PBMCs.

DNA for the CDR3: TGTGCCAGCAGCATCCGGGACGGGACCTCCTACGAGCAGTACTTC. Translated: CASSIRDGTSYEQYF. The chain has TRBV5-8 and TRBJ2-7; D is perhaps TRBD1 or TRBD2 (5 bases each). The CDR3 runs 15 residues. V lost 4 bases and J lost 0, with 14 bases in between. CDR1 is SGHTS and CDR2 is YDEGEE in the germline V gene.